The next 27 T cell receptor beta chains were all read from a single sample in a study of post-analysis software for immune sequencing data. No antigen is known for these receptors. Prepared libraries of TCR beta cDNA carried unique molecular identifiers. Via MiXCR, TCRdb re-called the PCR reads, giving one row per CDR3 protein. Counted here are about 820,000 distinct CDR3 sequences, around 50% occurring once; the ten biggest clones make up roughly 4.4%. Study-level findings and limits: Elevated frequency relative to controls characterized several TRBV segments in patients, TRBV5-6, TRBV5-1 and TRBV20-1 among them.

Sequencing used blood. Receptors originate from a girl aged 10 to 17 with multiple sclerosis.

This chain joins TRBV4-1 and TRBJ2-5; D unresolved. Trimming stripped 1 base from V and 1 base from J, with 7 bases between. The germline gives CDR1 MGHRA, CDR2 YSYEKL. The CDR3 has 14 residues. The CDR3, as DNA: TGCGCCAGCAGCCAAGTGGACGCCCAAGAGACCCAGTACTTC. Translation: CASSQVDAQETQYF.

The CDR3 coding sequence is TGTGCCAGCAGCTTAAAAGGGGGCAGCACCGGGGAGCTGTTTTTT. Translation: CASSLKGGSTGELFF. V is TRBV7-3 and J is TRBJ2-2, with 7 bases that match TRBD1. The CDR3 consists of 15 residues. Germline loops: CDR1 SGHTA, CDR2 FQGTGA. Trimming took 1 base from V and 4 from J; bases not matched to a gene: 3.

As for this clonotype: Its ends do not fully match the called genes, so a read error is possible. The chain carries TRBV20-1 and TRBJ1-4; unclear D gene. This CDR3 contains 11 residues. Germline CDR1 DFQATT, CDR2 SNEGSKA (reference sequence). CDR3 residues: CSAMDGEKRFF. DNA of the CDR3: TGCAGTGCTATGGACGGTGAAAAACGGTTTTTT.

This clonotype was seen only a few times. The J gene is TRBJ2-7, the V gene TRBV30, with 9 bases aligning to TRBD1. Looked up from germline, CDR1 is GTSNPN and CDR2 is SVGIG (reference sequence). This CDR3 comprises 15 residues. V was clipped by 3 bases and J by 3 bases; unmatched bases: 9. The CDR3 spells CAWRKTQGADYEQYF. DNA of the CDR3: TGTGCCTGGAGGAAAACACAGGGGGCGGACTACGAGCAGTACTTC. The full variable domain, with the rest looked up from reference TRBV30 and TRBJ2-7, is SQTIHQWPATLVQPVGSPLSLECTVEGTSNPNLYWYRQAAGRGLQLLFYSVGIGQISSEVPQNLSASRPQDRQFILSSKKLLLSDSGFYLCAWRKTQGADYEQYFGPGTRLTVT.

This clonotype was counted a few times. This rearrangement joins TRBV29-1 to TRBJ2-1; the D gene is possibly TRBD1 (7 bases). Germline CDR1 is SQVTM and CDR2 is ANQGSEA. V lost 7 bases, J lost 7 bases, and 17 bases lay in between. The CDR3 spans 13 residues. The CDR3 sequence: CSGSSGGMNEQFF. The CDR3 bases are TGCAGCGGGAGTTCAGGGGGGATGAATGAGCAGTTCTTC.

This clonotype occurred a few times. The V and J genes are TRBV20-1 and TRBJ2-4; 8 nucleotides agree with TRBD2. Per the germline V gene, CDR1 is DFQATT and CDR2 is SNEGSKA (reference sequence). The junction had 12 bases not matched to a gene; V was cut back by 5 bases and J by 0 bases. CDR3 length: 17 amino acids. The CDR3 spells CSALVGRGFLAKNIQYF. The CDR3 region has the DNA TGCAGTGCTCTCGTCGGGAGGGGCTTCTTAGCCAAAAACATTCAGTACTTC.

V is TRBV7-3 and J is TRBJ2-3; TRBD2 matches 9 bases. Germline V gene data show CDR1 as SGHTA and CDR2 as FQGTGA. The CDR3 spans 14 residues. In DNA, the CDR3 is TGTGCTAGCTCTGCGGGAGGGCTCGCAGATACGCAGTATTTT. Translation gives CASSAGGLADTQYF. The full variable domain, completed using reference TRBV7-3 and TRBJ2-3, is GAGVSQTPSNKVTEKGKYVELRCDPISGHTALYWYRQSLGQGPEFLIYFQGTGAADDSGLPNDRFFAVRPEGSVSTLKIQRTERGDSAVYLCASSAGGLADTQYFGPGTRLTVL.

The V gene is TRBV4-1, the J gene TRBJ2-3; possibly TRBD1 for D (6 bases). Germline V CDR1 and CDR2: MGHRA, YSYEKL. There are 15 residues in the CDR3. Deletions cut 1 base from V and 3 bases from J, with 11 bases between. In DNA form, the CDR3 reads TGCGCCAGCAGCCAAGGAACAGGGTGGACAGATACGCAGTATTTT. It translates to CASSQGTGWTDTQYF.

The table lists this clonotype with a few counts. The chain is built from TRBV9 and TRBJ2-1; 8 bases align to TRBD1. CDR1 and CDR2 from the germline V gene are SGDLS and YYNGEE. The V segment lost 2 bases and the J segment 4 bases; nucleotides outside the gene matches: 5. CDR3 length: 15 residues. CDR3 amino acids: CASSVDRGRYNEQFF. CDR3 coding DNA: TGTGCCAGCAGCGTCGACAGGGGCCGTTACAATGAGCAGTTCTTC.

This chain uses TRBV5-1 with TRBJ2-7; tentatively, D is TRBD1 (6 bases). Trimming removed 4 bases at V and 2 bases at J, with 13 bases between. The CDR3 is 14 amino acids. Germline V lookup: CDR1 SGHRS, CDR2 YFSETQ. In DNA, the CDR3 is TGCGCCAGCAGCGGCACAGGGTCAGCCTACGAGCAGTACTTC. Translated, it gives CASSGTGSAYEQYF.

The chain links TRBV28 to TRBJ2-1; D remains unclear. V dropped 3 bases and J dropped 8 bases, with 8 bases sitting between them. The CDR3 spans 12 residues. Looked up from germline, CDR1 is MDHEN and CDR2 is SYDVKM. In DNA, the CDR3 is TGTGCCAGCAGTTTGATTATCCATGAGCAGTTCTTC. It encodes CASSLIIHEQFF. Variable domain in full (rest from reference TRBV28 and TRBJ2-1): DVKVTQSSRYLVKRTGEKVFLECVQDMDHENMFWYRQDPGLGLRLIYFSYDVKMKEKGDIPEGYSVSREKKERFSLILESASTNQTSMYLCASSLIIHEQFFGPGTRLTVL.

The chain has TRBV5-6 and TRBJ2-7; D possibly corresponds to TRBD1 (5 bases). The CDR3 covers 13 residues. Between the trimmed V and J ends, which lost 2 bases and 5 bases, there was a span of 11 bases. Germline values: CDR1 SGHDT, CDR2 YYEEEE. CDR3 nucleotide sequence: TGTGCCAGCAGCTTTCCAGGGCCCAACGAGCAGTACTTC. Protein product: CASSFPGPNEQYF. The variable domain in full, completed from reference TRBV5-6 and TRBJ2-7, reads DAGVTQSPTHLIKTRGQQVTLRCSPKSGHDTVSWYQQALGQGPQFIFQYYEEEERQRGNFPDRFSGHQFPNYSSELNVNALLLGDSALYLCASSFPGPNEQYFGPGTRLTVT.

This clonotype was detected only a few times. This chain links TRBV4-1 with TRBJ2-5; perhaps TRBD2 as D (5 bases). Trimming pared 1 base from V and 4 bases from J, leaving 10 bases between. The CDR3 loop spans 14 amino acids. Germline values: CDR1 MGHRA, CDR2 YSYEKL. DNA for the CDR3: TGCGCCAGCAGCCAAGTGATCCTAGCAGAGACCCAGTACTTC. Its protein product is CASSQVILAETQYF.

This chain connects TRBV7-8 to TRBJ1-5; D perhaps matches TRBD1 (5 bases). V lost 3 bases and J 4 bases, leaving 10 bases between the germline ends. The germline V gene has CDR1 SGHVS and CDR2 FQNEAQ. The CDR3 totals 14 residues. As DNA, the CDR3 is TGTGCCAGCAGCTTCCGGGACGGTAATCAGCCCCAGCATTTT. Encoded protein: CASSFRDGNQPQHF.

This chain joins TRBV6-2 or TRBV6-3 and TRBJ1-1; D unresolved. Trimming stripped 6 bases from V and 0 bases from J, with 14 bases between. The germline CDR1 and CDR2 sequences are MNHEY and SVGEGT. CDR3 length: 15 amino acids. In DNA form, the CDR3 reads TGTGCCAGCAGCCCCGTTGGGCCCTTGAACACTGAAGCTTTCTTT. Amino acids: CASSPVGPLNTEAFF.

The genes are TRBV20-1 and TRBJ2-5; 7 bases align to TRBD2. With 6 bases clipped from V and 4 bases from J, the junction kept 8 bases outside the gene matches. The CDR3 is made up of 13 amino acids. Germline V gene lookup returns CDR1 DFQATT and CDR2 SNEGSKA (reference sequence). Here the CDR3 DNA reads TGCAGTGCGAGACTAGCAGGTCGAGAGACCCAGTACTTC. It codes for CSARLAGRETQYF.

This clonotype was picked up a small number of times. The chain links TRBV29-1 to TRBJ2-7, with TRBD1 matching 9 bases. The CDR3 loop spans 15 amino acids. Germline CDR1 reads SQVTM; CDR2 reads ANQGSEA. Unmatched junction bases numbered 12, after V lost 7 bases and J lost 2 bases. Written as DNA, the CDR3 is TGCAGCGCTTCGGGGCGGGGACAGGGTACCTACGAGCAGTACTTC. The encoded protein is CSASGRGQGTYEQYF.

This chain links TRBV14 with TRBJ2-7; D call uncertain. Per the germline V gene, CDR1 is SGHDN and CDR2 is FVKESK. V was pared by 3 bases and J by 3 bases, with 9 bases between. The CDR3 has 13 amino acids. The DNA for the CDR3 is TGTGCCAGCAGCCAGCTCGCACTCTACGAGCAGTACTTC. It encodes CASSQLALYEQYF. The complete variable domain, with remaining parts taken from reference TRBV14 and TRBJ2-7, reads EAGVTQFPSHSVIEKGQTVTLRCDPISGHDNLYWYRRVMGKEIKFLLHFVKESKQDESGMPNNRFLAERTGGTYSTLKVQPAELEDSGVYFCASSQLALYEQYFGPGTRLTVT.

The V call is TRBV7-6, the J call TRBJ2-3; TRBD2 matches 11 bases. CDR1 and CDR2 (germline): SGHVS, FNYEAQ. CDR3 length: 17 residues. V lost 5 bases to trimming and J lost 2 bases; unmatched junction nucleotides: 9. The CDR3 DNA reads TGTGCCAGCAGCCCCCATAGCGGGGGGGGGCACACAGATACGCAGTATTTT. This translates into CASSPHSGGGHTDTQYF.

As DNA, the CDR3 is TGTGCCAGCAGGAGACAGGGTGTGGAGTACGAGCAGTACTTC. Its translation: CASRRQGVEYEQYF. The chain has TRBV12-3 or TRBV12-4 and TRBJ2-5, with TRBD1 matching 7 bases. The end of the DNA aligns better with TRBJ2-7, so the J call may be wrong. The CDR3 loop spans 14 amino acids.

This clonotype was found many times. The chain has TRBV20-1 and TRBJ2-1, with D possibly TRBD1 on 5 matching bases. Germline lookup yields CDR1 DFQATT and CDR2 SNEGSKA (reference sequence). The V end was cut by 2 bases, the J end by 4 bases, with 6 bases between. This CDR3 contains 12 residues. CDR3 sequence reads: CSARRQYNEQFF. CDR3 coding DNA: TGCAGTGCTAGACGACAGTACAATGAGCAGTTCTTC.

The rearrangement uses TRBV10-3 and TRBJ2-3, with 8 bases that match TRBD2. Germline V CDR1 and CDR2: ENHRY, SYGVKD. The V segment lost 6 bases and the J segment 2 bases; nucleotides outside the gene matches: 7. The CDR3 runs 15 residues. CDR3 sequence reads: CAISPRGGTTDTQYF. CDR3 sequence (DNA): TGTGCCATCAGCCCCCGGGGGGGAACCACAGATACGCAGTATTTT.

In DNA, the CDR3 is TGTGCCACAACGTTACAGGGTACAGATACGCAGTATTTT. It specifies CATTLQGTDTQYF. The chain is built from TRBV6-6 and TRBJ2-3, with a weak D call TRBD1 (6 bases). The germline V gene encodes CDR1 MNHNY and CDR2 SVGAGI (reference sequence). V was clipped by 10 bases and J by 3 bases, with 14 bases between them. The CDR3 has 13 amino acids.

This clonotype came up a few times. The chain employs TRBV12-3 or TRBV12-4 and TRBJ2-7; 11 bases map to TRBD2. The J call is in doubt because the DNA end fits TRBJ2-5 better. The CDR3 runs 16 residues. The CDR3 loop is CASSLQLAGVLETQYF. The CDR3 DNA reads TGTGCCAGCAGTCTTCAACTAGCGGGGGTTTTGGAGACCCAGTACTTC.

This CDR3 reads CASSLYASLSTEAFF. The CDR3 DNA reads TGTGCCAGCAGCTTATATGCGTCTTTGAGCACTGAAGCTTTCTTT. This rearrangement joins TRBV7-9 to TRBJ1-1; no clear D gene. The CDR3 runs to 15 residues. V lost 2 bases and J 4 bases, leaving 14 bases between the germline ends. Germline values: CDR1 SEHNR, CDR2 FQNEAQ (reference sequence).

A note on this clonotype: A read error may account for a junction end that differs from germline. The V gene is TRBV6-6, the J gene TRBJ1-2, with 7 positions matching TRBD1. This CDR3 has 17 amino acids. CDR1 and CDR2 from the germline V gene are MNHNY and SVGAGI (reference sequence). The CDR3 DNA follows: TGTGCCAGCAGCCCCGGGACAGAAACTGTCCGCTACTATGGCCACACCTTC. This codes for CASSPGTETVRYYGHTF.

The DNA of the CDR3 is TGTGCCAGCAGCTTAGCTAGACAGGGAATCGGGCAGTACTTC. Translating it yields CASSLARQGIGQYF. V gene TRBV7-2 combines with J gene TRBJ2-5, with 7 bases aligning to TRBD1. The CDR3 extends over 14 amino acids. Germline lookup yields CDR1 SGHTA and CDR2 FQGNSA. The J segment lost 11 bases and the V segment lost 0 bases, leaving 9 bases of the junction unmatched.